This T cell receptor (beta chain) originates from a study of T-cell reconstitution after alpha-beta-depleted transplantation in children (TCRdb year 2016). Regarding the complete study: T-cell immune reconstitution after TCRalphabeta/CD19-depleted allogeneic hematopoietic cell transplantation in children was quantitatively tracked in the study by means of TCR repertoire profiling.

The CDR3 goes from the cysteine to the phenylalanine over 14 residues. Of all the DNA, just the CDR3 is kept, 42 bases in frame from base 1. CDR1 and CDR2 were assigned from the germline V gene as SNHLY and FYNNEI. The junction carries 11 bases between V and J, which are trimmed by 6 bases and 0 bases respectively. With regard to this clonotype: What antigen it recognizes has not been identified. No quality values exist for individual bases; no much larger clone is one base distant.

The library was prepared using PCR. TCRdb lists the instrument as Illumina HiSeq 2500. Molecular barcoding was employed in the preparation of TCR libraries, with unique molecular identifiers being used to normalize TCRbeta repertoire quantification. The public reads were reprocessed in TCRdb via fastp at Q25 and MiXCR, keeping in-frame beta chains. Every entry covers one CDR3 protein and lists the most common genes and DNA from its rows. The sample table lists some 590,000 distinct CDR3 sequences, 10% to 13% of them with a count of one. The ten biggest clones cover about 4.3% of the sample. Sequences were derived from PBMCs from the stem cell graft donor, sampled from the stem cell graft. The chain employs TRBV2 and TRBJ2-5, with the D gene not confidently named. The TCR sequence derives from a human donor who donated a stem cell graft to a child with acute myeloid leukemia. For the CDR3, the sequence is CASSPGRYQETQYF. Read as DNA, the sequence is TGTGCCAGCAGCCCCGGACGGTACCAAGAGACCCAGTACTTC.